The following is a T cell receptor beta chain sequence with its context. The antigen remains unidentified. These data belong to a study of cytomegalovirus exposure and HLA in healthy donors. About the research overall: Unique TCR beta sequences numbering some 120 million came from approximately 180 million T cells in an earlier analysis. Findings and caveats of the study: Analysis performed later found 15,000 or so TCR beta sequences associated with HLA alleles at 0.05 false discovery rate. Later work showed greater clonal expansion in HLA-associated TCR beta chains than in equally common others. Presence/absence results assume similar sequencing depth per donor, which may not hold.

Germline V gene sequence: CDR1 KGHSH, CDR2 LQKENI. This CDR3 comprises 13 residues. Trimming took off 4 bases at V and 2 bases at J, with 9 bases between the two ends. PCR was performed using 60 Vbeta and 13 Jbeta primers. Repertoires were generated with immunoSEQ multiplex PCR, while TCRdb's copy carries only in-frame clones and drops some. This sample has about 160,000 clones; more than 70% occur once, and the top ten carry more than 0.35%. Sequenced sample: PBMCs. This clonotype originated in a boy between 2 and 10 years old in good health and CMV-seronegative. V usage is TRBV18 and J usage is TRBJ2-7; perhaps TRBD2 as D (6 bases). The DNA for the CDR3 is TGTGCCAGCTCACGGGAGGAAGCCTACGAGCAGTACTTC. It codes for CASSREEAYEQYF.